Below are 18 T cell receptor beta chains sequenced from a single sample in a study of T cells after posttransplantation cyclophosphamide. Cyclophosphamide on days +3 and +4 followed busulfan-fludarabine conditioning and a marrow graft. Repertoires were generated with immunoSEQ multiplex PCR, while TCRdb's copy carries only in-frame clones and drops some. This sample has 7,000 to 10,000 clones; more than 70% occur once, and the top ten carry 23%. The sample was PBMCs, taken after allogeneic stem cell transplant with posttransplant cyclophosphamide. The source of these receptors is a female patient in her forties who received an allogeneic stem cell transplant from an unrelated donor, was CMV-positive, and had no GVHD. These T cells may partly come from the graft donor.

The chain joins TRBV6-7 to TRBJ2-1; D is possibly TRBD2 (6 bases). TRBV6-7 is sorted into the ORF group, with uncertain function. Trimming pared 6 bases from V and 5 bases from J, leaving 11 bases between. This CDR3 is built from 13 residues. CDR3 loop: CASSGTRNNEQFF. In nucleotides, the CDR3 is TGTGCCAGCAGCGGGACTCGCAACAATGAGCAGTTCTTC.

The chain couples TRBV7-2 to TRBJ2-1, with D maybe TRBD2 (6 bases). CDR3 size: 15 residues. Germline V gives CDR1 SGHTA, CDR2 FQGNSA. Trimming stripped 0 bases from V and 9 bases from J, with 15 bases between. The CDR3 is CASSLAGGVRGEQFF. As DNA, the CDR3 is TGTGCCAGCAGCTTAGCGGGGGGAGTTAGAGGTGAGCAGTTCTTC.

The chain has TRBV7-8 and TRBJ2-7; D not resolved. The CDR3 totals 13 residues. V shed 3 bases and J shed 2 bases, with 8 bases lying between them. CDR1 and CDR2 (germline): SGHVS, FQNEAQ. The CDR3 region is CASSFYLPYEQYF. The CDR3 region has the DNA TGTGCCAGCAGCTTCTACTTACCCTACGAGCAGTACTTC.

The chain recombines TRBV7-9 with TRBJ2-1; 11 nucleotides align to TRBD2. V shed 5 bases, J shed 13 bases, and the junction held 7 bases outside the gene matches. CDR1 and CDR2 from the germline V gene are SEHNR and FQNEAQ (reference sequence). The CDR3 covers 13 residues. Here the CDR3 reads CASSPGTSGHQFF. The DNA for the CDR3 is TGTGCCAGCAGCCCTGGGACTAGCGGACATCAGTTCTTC.

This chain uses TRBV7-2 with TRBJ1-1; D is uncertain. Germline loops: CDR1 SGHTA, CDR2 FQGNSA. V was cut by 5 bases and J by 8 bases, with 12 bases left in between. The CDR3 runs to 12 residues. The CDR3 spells CASSLGGWEAFF. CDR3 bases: TGTGCCAGCAGCCTAGGCGGGTGGGAAGCTTTCTTT.

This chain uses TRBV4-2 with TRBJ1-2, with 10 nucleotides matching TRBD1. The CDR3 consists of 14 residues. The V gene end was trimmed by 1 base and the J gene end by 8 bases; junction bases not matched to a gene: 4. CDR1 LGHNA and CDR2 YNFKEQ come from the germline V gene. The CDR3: CASSQADRGHGYTF. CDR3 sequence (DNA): TGTGCCAGCAGCCAAGCAGACAGGGGGCACGGCTACACCTTC.

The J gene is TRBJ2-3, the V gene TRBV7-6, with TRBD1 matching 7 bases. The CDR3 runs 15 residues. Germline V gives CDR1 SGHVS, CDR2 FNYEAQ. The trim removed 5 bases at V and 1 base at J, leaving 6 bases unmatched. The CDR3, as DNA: TGTGCCAGCAGCCTCCGGGACAGAGGCACAGATACGCAGTATTTT. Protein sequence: CASSLRDRGTDTQYF.

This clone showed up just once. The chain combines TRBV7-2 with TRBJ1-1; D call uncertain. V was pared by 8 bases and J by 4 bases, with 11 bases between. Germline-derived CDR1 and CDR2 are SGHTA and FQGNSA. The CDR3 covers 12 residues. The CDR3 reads CASRLRGTEAFF. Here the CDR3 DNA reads TGTGCCAGCCGTCTTCGGGGCACTGAAGCTTTCTTT.

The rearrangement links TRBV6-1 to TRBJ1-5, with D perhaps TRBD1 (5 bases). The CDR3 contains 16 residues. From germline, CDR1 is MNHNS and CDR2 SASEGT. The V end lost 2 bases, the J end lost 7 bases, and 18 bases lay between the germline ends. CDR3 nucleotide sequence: TGTGCCAGCAGTGAAAACTGGGGCGCAGTCCGGCAGCCCCAGCATTTT. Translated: CASSENWGAVRQPQHF.

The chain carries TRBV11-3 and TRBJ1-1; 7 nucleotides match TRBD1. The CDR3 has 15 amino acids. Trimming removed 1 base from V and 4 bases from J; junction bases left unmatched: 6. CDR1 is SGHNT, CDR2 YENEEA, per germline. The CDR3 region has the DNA TGTGCCAGCAGCTTAGGTGGCACAGGGGTCACTGAAGCTTTCTTT. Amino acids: CASSLGGTGVTEAFF.

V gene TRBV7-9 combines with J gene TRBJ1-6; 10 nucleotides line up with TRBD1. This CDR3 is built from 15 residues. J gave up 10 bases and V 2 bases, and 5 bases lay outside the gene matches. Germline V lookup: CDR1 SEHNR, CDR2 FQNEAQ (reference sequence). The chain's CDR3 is CASSLKGQGNSPLHF. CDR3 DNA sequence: TGTGCCAGCAGCTTAAAGGGACAGGGGAACTCACCCCTCCACTTT. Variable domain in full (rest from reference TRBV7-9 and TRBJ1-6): DTGVSQNPRHKITKRGQNVTFRCDPISEHNRLYWYRQTLGQGPEFLTYFQNEAQLEKSRLLSDRFSAERPKGSFSTLEIQRTEQGDSAMYLCASSLKGQGNSPLHFGNGTRLTVT.

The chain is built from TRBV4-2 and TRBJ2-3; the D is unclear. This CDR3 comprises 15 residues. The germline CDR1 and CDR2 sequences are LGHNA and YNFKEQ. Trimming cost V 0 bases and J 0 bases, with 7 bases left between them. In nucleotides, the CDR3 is TGTGCCAGCAGCCAAGATCTTACAAGCACAGATACGCAGTATTTT. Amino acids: CASSQDLTSTDTQYF.

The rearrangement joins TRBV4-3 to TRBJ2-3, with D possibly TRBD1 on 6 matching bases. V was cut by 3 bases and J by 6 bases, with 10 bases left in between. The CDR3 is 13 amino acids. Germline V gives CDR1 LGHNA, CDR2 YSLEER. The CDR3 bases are TGCGCCAGCAGCCACGGGACACCGGATACGCAGTATTTT. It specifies CASSHGTPDTQYF.

The CDR3 reads CASRHGGDATGELFF. The DNA for the CDR3 is TGTGCCAGCAGACATGGGGGGGACGCCACCGGGGAGCTGTTTTTT. This chain joins TRBV7-3 and TRBJ2-2, with 7 bases identical to TRBD2. Per germline, CDR1 SGHTA and CDR2 FQGTGA. V was clipped by 6 bases and J by 4 bases; unmatched bases: 8. This CDR3 has 15 residues.

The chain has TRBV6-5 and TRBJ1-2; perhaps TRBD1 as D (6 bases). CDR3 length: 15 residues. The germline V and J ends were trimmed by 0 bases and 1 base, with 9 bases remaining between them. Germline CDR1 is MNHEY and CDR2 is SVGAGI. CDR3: CASSYSQGSNYGYTF. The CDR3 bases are TGTGCCAGCAGTTACTCTCAGGGGAGTAACTATGGCTACACCTTC.

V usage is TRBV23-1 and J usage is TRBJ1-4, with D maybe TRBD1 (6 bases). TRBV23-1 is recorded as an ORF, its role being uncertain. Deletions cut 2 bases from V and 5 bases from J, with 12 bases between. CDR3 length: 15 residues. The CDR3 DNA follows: TGCGCCAGCAGTCAACCGGACAGCCGGAATGAAAAACTGTTTTTT. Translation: CASSQPDSRNEKLFF.

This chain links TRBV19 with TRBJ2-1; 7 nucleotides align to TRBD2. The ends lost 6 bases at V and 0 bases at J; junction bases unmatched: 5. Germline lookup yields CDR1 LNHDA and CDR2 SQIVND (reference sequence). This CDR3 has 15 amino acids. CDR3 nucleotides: TGTGCCAGTAGCAACGGGGGGAGCTCCTACAATGAGCAGTTCTTC. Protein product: CASSNGGSSYNEQFF.

The CDR3 nucleotides are TGTGCCAGCAGTGACCACTACGAGCAGTACTTC. It encodes CASSDHYEQYF. The chain joins TRBV2 to TRBJ2-7; D call uncertain. Trimming removed 3 bases from V and 3 bases from J, with 3 bases in between. Germline assignment: CDR1 SNHLY and CDR2 FYNNEI. This CDR3 contains 11 residues.